Sequencing of this TCR beta chain was carried out in a study of radiation and T cells in renal cell carcinoma. CDR3 length: 16 residues. From germline, CDR1 is SGHVS and CDR2 FQNEAQ. V shed 1 base and J shed 10 bases, with 19 bases lying between them. A word on this clone: Its antigen remains unidentified.

Study findings and constraints: Dominant CDR3 motifs occupied more repertoire in irradiated than control tumors. Top 100 clonotypes averaged approximately 50% in irradiated versus about 43% in nephrectomy-only tumors.

Generated by immunoSEQ multiplex PCR, the TCRdb table keeps only in-frame clones and is missing some. The table lists 15,000 to 20,000 clones, approximately 48% of them singletons, with around 43% in the top ten. Treatment of the sample: 15 Gy SBRT to primary tumor, nephrectomy 4 weeks later. Nephrectomy followed 15 Gy stereotactic body radiation by 4 weeks. This renal cell carcinoma was of the clear cell type. The chain recombines TRBV7-8 with TRBJ1-4, with D possibly matching TRBD1 (6 bases). The TCR was taken from a woman aged 55-69 years with renal cell carcinoma. Here the sequenced sample was tumor tissue, taken from a patient whose treatment included radiotherapy and nephrectomy. The CDR3 sequence is CASSLDGPGQQGKLFF. The CDR3 DNA sequence: TGTGCCAGCAGCTTAGATGGTCCCGGACAGCAGGGAAAACTGTTTTTT.